Presented here are 26 T cell receptor beta chains from one specimen sequenced in a study of T cell repertoires in cytomegalovirus infection. A single record per CDR3 protein comes from TCRdb applying MiXCR to the reads. Here the sample spans 80,000 to 90,000 distinct CDR3 sequences, 40% to 50% being singletons. These receptors have no known antigen. The material was CD8+ T cells from cultured PBMCs, obtained from culture after CMV antigen stimulation. The origin of the receptors is a human donor in good health (CMV status not recorded). Some clones in this sample may be carry-over from other donors' samples.

This clonotype has more than one count but fewer than ten. The rearrangement links TRBV7-9 to TRBJ1-2; TRBD1 agrees at 7 bases. CDR3 length: 13 residues. Germline lookup yields CDR1 SEHNR and CDR2 FQNEAQ (reference sequence). J was trimmed by 3 bases and V by 7 bases; bases with no gene match: 5. CDR3 sequence reads: CASKTGEDYGYTF. Written as DNA, the CDR3 is TGTGCCAGCAAAACAGGGGAGGACTATGGCTACACCTTC.

This chain connects TRBV6-1 to TRBJ2-1, with D possibly matching TRBD2 (7 bases). Trimming left V 2 bases short and J 8 bases short, with 22 bases between. Germline CDR1 MNHNS, CDR2 SASEGT. The CDR3 runs to 17 residues. The CDR3 loop is CASSELGLRGPRDEQFF. The CDR3 bases are TGTGCCAGCAGTGAACTGGGTCTGCGGGGGCCCCGGGATGAGCAGTTCTTC.

This clonotype was picked up many times. V and J are TRBV7-2 and TRBJ2-7; D remains unclear. CDR1 and CDR2 from the germline V gene are SGHTA and FQGNSA. Trimming stripped 5 bases from V and 3 bases from J, with 11 bases between. The CDR3 runs to 13 residues. CDR3 in amino acids: CASSLGRNYEQYF. CDR3 DNA: TGTGCCAGCAGCCTCGGACGGAACTACGAGCAGTACTTC.

This chain links TRBV7-6 with TRBJ2-1; 10 nucleotides align to TRBD2. There are 15 residues in the CDR3. The trim removed 5 bases at V and 6 bases at J, leaving 7 bases unmatched. Germline values: CDR1 SGHVS, CDR2 FNYEAQ. CDR3 sequence (DNA): TGTGCCAGCAGCCCAGAAGCGGGGGGGACCAATGAGCAGTTCTTC. This translates into CASSPEAGGTNEQFF.

The CDR3: CASSQEVMSTEAFF. For the CDR3, the DNA is TGCGCCAGCAGCCAAGAGGTTATGAGCACTGAAGCTTTCTTT. This sequence joins TRBV4-1 and TRBJ1-1; D unclear. Germline V lookup: CDR1 MGHRA, CDR2 YSYEKL. V was shortened by 0 bases and J by 4 bases, with 9 bases between the two germline ends. The CDR3 has 14 residues.

The rearrangement uses TRBV5-6 and TRBJ2-1; 7 bases map to TRBD2. The CDR3 contains 15 residues. Germline CDR1 reads SGHDT; CDR2 reads YYEEEE. V lost 0 bases, J lost 7 bases, and 7 bases stayed unmatched. CDR3 coding DNA: TGTGCCAGCAGCTTGGCAATCGGGGGGAGGAATGAGCAGTTCTTC. The encoded protein is CASSLAIGGRNEQFF.

This sequence joins TRBV7-9 and TRBJ2-5, with D possibly being TRBD2 (5 bases). Germline V CDR1 and CDR2: SEHNR, FQNEAQ (reference sequence). The CDR3 is made up of 12 amino acids. The V and J ends lost 5 bases and 5 bases respectively, with 9 bases between them. The CDR3: CASSQSGETQYF. In nucleotides, the CDR3 is TGTGCCAGCAGCCAATCGGGGGAGACCCAGTACTTC.

The chain carries TRBV7-3 and TRBJ2-3, with a weak D call TRBD2 (7 bases). In germline, CDR1 is SGHTA, CDR2 FQGTGA. The ends were cut back, 5 bases at V and 1 base at J, with 22 bases in the middle. The CDR3 has 18 amino acids. In nucleotides, the CDR3 is TGTGCCAGCAGCATCGAGGGGGGGGCGCGAATCGGCACAGATACGCAGTATTTT. Translation gives CASSIEGGARIGTDTQYF.

The chain has TRBV27 and TRBJ1-1; tentative D call: TRBD1 (5 bases). The CDR3 consists of 15 residues. V was shortened by 0 bases and J by 6 bases, with 14 bases between the two germline ends. Germline loops: CDR1 MNHEY, CDR2 SMNVEV (reference sequence). CDR3 in amino acids: CASSLSPGGDPEAFF. Here the CDR3 DNA reads TGTGCCAGCAGTTTATCACCGGGGGGGGACCCTGAAGCTTTCTTT.

This clonotype showed up just a few times. The J gene is TRBJ1-2, the V gene TRBV7-9; 7 bases map to TRBD1. Germline V gene data show CDR1 as SEHNR and CDR2 as FQNEAQ (reference sequence). The CDR3 contains 16 residues. Unmatched junction bases numbered 10, after V lost 5 bases and J lost 1 base. The CDR3 nucleotides read TGTGCCAGCAGCCTAATTTCCGGGACAGTTAACTATGGCTACACCTTC. This gives the protein CASSLISGTVNYGYTF.

The chain uses TRBV4-1 and TRBJ2-1; 8 nucleotides line up with TRBD2. The ends lost 4 bases at V and 3 bases at J; junction bases unmatched: 5. The CDR3 contains 15 residues. Germline-derived CDR1 and CDR2 are MGHRA and YSYEKL. CDR3 bases: TGCGCCAGCAGCCGGACTAGCAGCGACTACAATGAGCAGTTCTTC. This translates into CASSRTSSDYNEQFF.

This clonotype was counted between two and nine times. J is TRBJ2-7 and V is TRBV7-9, with 7 bases lining up with TRBD2. CDR1 and CDR2 (germline): SEHNR, FQNEAQ (reference sequence). V lost 5 bases, J lost 6 bases, and 13 bases stayed unmatched. This CDR3 has 15 residues. CDR3 sequence: CASSLTSVGIGEQYF. In DNA, the CDR3 is TGTGCCAGCAGCCTTACTAGCGTGGGTATCGGCGAGCAGTACTTC. The full variable domain, rest sourced from reference TRBV7-9 and TRBJ2-7, is DTGVSQNPRHKITKRGQNVTFRCDPISEHNRLYWYRQTLGQGPEFLTYFQNEAQLEKSRLLSDRFSAERPKGSFSTLEIQRTEQGDSAMYLCASSLTSVGIGEQYFGPGTRLTVT.

This clonotype was found many times. V is TRBV28 and J is TRBJ2-1; D call uncertain. Germline V gives CDR1 MDHEN, CDR2 SYDVKM. Deletions cut 1 base from V and 7 bases from J, with 14 bases between. This CDR3 is built from 15 residues. The CDR3 DNA follows: TGTGCCAGCAGTTTATTAGATAGCTTGAGGAATGAGCAGTTCTTC. This sequence encodes CASSLLDSLRNEQFF.

This chain links TRBV6-6 with TRBJ1-4; possibly TRBD1 for D (5 bases). V lost 0 bases and J 1 base, leaving 9 bases between the germline ends. The CDR3 length is 16 residues. Germline CDR1 and CDR2: MNHNY and SVGAGI (reference sequence). The CDR3 sequence is CASSYSAGLTNEKLFF. The CDR3 nucleotides are TGTGCCAGCAGTTACTCGGCGGGGCTAACTAATGAAAAACTGTTTTTT.

The CDR3 loop is CATSGGNEQYF. The CDR3, as DNA: TGTGCCACCAGTGGGGGGAACGAGCAGTACTTC. The chain carries TRBV24-1 and TRBJ2-7; D could derive from TRBD1 or TRBD2 (5 bases each). The CDR3 covers 11 residues. Per the germline V gene, CDR1 is KGHDR and CDR2 is SFDVKD. V dropped 5 bases and J dropped 5 bases, with 6 bases sitting between them.

This rearrangement joins TRBV2 to TRBJ2-5; D might be TRBD2 (5 bases). Trimming removed 8 bases at V and 5 bases at J, with 21 bases between. There are 15 residues in the CDR3. Germline V gives CDR1 SNHLY, CDR2 FYNNEI. The CDR3 coding sequence is TGTGCCAGCGGTGGAGGATCCTCGGGGTCGGAGACCCAGTACTTC. It specifies CASGGGSSGSETQYF.

The rearrangement joins TRBV4-1 to TRBJ2-7; D uncertain. The V gene's germline CDR1 is MGHRA and CDR2 YSYEKL. V shed 0 bases and J shed 3 bases, with 6 bases lying between them. The CDR3 runs 13 residues. CDR3 residues: CASSQERDYEQYF. The CDR3 nucleotides are TGCGCCAGCAGCCAAGAAAGGGACTACGAGCAGTACTTC.

This clonotype was detected a few times. The rearrangement links TRBV6-1 to TRBJ2-7; 7 positions agree with TRBD1. Trimming removed 3 bases from V and 5 bases from J; junction bases left unmatched: 4. Per germline, CDR1 MNHNS and CDR2 SASEGT. The CDR3 has 13 amino acids. The CDR3 reads CASSETGRNEQYF. The CDR3 DNA sequence: TGTGCCAGCAGTGAGACAGGGAGAAACGAGCAGTACTTC.

This clonotype was detected a few times. The V gene is TRBV6-5, the J gene TRBJ1-3, with D uncertain. Trimming pared 0 bases from V and 4 bases from J, leaving 10 bases between. CDR1 MNHEY and CDR2 SVGAGI come from the germline V gene. This CDR3 is built from 15 residues. CDR3 DNA: TGTGCCAGCAGTTACTCGAGTGGACCCGGAAACACCATATATTTT. This gives the protein CASSYSSGPGNTIYF.

This chain joins TRBV13 and TRBJ2-7, with 8 bases matching TRBD2. Germline CDR1 and CDR2: PRHDT and FYEKMQ (reference sequence). Trimming cost V 3 bases and J 2 bases; bases outside gene matches: 15. The CDR3 sequence is 18 residues long. The CDR3 reads CASSFGRERGKSPYEQYF. The CDR3 DNA reads as TGTGCCAGCAGCTTCGGCCGCGAGCGGGGGAAGTCTCCCTACGAGCAGTACTTC.

This chain joins TRBV3-1 and TRBJ2-7, with D possibly matching TRBD1 (6 bases). The CDR3 length is 13 residues. The ends were cut back, 2 bases at V and 5 bases at J, with 10 bases in the middle. Germline CDR1 is LGHDT and CDR2 is YNNKEL (reference sequence). CDR3 in amino acids: CASSQRNRDEQYF. The CDR3 nucleotides are TGTGCCAGCAGCCAAAGAAACAGGGACGAGCAGTACTTC.

The chain joins TRBV6-1 to TRBJ2-1; 11 bases are shared with TRBD2. Germline V gives CDR1 MNHNS, CDR2 SASEGT. V lost 5 bases to trimming and J lost 8 bases; unmatched junction nucleotides: 2. The CDR3 has 13 amino acids. CDR3 loop: CASSSGLADEQFF. In DNA form, the CDR3 reads TGTGCCAGCAGTTCGGGACTAGCGGATGAGCAGTTCTTC.

This chain links TRBV20-1 with TRBJ1-6; 8 bases fit TRBD1. Germline-derived CDR1 and CDR2 are DFQATT and SNEGSKA (reference sequence). The CDR3 extends over 13 amino acids. V was pared by 2 bases and J by 9 bases, with 3 bases of the junction left unmatched. The CDR3 sequence is CSARTGGGSPLHF. In DNA, the CDR3 is TGCAGTGCTAGAACAGGGGGGGGTTCACCCCTCCACTTT.

The V and J genes are TRBV10-3 and TRBJ1-2; 10 nucleotides match TRBD1. The length of the CDR3 is 16 residues. V gave up 4 bases and J gave up 3 bases; unmatched junction bases: 8. The V gene's germline CDR1 is ENHRY and CDR2 SYGVKD. In nucleotides, the CDR3 is TGTGCCATCAGTGGTTGGGGGACAGGGGAGGACTATGGCTACACCTTC. It codes for CAISGWGTGEDYGYTF.

The V gene is TRBV27, the J gene TRBJ2-6; 10 bases agree with TRBD1. Germline CDR1 and CDR2: MNHEY and SMNVEV (reference sequence). Trimming removed 6 bases from V and 0 bases from J; junction bases left unmatched: 14. The length of the CDR3 is 20 residues. CDR3 region: CASSDPSSGTGASGANVLTF. The CDR3 nucleotides read TGTGCCAGCAGCGACCCATCCTCTGGGACAGGGGCCTCTGGGGCCAACGTCCTGACTTTC. The full variable domain, rest sourced from reference TRBV27 and TRBJ2-6, is EAQVTQNPRYLITVTGKKLTVTCSQNMNHEYMSWYRQDPGLGLRQIYYSMNVEVTDKGDVPEGYKVSRKEKRNFPLILESPSPNQTSLYFCASSDPSSGTGASGANVLTFGAGSRLTVL.

CDR3 nucleotides: TGTGCCACCAGCACGCGACAGGGGGCGGTTGAGCAGTACTTC. Its protein is CATSTRQGAVEQYF. V usage is TRBV15 and J usage is TRBJ2-7, with TRBD1 matching over 10 bases. CDR1 is LNHNV, CDR2 YYDKDF, per germline (reference sequence). The CDR3 is 14 amino acids. J gave up 7 bases and V 4 bases, and 7 bases lay outside the gene matches. The full variable domain, rest sourced from reference TRBV15 and TRBJ2-7, is DAMVIQNPRYQVTQFGKPVTLSCSQTLNHNVMYWYQQKSSQAPKLLFHYYDKDFNNEADTPDNFQSRRPNTSFCFLDIRSPGLGDTAMYLCATSTRQGAVEQYFGPGTRLTVT.